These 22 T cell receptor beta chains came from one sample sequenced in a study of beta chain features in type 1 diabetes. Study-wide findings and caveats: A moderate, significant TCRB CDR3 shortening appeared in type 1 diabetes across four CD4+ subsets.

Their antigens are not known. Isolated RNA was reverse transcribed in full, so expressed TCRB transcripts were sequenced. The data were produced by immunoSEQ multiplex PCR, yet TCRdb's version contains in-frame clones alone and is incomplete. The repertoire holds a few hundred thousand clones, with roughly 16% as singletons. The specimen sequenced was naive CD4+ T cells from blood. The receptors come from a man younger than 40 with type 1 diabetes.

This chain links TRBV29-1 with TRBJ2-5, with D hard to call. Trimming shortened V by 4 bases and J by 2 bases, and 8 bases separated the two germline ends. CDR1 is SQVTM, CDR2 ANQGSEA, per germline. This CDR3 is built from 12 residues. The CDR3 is CSVVGGQETQYF. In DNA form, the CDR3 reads TGCAGCGTTGTAGGCGGACAAGAGACCCAGTACTTC. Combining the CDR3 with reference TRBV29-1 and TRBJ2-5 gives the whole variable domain SAVISQKPSRDICQRGTSLTIQCQVDSQVTMMFWYRQQPGQSLTLIATANQGSEATYESGFVIDKFPISRPNLTFSTLTVSNMSPEDSSIYLCSVVGGQETQYFGPGTRLLVL.

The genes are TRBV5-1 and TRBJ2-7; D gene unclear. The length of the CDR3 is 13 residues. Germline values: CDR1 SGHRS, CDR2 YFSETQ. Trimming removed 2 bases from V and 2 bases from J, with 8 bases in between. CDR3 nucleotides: TGCGCCAGCAGCTTACAGTCAACCTACGAGCAGTACTTC. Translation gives CASSLQSTYEQYF. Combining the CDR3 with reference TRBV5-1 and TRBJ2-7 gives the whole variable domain KAGVTQTPRYLIKTRGQQVTLSCSPISGHRSVSWYQQTPGQGLQFLFEYFSETQRNKGNFPGRFSGRQFSNSRSEMNVSTLELGDSALYLCASSLQSTYEQYFGPGTRLTVT.

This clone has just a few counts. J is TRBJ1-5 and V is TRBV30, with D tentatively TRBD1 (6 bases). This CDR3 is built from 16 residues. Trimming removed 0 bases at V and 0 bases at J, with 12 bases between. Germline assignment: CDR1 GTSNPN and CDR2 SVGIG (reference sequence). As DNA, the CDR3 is TGTGCCTGGAGTGTGGACAGCCTACCTAGCAATCAGCCCCAGCATTTT. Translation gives CAWSVDSLPSNQPQHF.

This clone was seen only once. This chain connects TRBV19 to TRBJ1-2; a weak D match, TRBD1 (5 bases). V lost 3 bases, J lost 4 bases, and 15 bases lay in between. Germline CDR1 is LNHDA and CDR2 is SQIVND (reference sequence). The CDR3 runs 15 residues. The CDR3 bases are TGTGCCAGTAGTATCTCAGGGAGTTTGGTCTATGGCTACACCTTC. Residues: CASSISGSLVYGYTF.

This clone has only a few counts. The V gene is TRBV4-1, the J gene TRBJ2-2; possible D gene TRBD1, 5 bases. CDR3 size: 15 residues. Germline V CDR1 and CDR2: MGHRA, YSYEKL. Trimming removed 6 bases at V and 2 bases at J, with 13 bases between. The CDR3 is CASRSRRGNTGELFF. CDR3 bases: TGCGCCAGCAGGTCACGAAGGGGAAACACCGGGGAGCTGTTTTTT.

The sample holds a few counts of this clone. The CDR3 DNA is TGTGCCAGCAGCTTGGTTTCACTAGCGGGACTAGATACGCAGTATTTT. Protein: CASSLVSLAGLDTQYF. V usage is TRBV5-4 and J usage is TRBJ2-3, with TRBD2 matching over 10 bases. The germline gives CDR1 SGHNT, CDR2 YYREEE (reference sequence). V lost 0 bases and J lost 5; bases outside the gene matches: 6. This CDR3 has 16 residues. Supplemented by reference TRBV5-4 and TRBJ2-3, the full variable domain reads ETGVTQSPTHLIKTRGQQVTLRCSSQSGHNTVSWYQQALGQGPQFIFQYYREEENGRGNFPPRFSGLQFPNYSSELNVNALELDDSALYLCASSLVSLAGLDTQYFGPGTRLTVL.

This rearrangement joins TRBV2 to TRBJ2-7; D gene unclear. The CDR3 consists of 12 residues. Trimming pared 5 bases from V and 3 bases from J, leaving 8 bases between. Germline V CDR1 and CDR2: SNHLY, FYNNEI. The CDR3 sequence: CASSWDNYEQYF. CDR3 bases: TGTGCCAGCAGTTGGGATAACTACGAGCAGTACTTC.

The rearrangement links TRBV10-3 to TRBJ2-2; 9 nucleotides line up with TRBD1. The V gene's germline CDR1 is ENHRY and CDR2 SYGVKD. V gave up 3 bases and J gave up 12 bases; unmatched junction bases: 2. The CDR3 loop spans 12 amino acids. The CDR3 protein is CAISDGQGKLFF. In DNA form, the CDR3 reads TGTGCCATCAGTGACGGACAGGGGAAGCTGTTTTTT.

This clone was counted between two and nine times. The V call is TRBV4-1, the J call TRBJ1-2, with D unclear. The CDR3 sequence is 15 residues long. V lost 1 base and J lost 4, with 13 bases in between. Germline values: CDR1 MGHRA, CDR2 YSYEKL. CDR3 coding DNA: TGCGCCAGCAGCCAAGCAGCGACTGCTGCCTATGGCTACACCTTC. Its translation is CASSQAATAAYGYTF.

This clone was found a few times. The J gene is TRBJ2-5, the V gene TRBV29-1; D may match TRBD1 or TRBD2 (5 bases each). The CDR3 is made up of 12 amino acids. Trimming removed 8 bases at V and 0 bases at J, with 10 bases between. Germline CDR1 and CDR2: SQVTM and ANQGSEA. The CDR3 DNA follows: TGCAGCCCCAGGGACGACCAAGAGACCCAGTACTTC. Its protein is CSPRDDQETQYF.

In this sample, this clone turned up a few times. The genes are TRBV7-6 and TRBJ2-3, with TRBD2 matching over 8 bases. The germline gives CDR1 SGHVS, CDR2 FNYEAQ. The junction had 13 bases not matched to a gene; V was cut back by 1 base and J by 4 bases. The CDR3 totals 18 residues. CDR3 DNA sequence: TGTGCCAGCAGCTTAGGGGCTAGCGGGCCGCTGAGCGCAGATACGCAGTATTTT. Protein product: CASSLGASGPLSADTQYF. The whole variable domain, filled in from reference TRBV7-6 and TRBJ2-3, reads GAGVSQSPRYKVTKRGQDVALRCDPISGHVSLYWYRQALGQGPEFLTYFNYEAQQDKSGLPNDRFSAERPEGSISTLTIQRTEQRDSAMYRCASSLGASGPLSADTQYFGPGTRLTVL.

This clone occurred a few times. The DNA of the CDR3 is TGTGCCCGGCAAAGGGGGCTCGGCTATGGCTACACCTTC. This translates into CARQRGLGYGYTF. The chain recombines TRBV30 with TRBJ1-2; TRBD1 aligns across 7 bases. In germline, CDR1 is GTSNPN, CDR2 SVGIG (reference sequence). The CDR3 sequence is 13 residues long. The ends lost 8 bases at V and 4 bases at J; junction bases unmatched: 10.

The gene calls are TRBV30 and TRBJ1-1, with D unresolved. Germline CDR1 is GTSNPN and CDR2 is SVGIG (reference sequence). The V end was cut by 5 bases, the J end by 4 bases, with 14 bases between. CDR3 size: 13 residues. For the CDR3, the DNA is TGTGCCTGGGCGGGTGGGGTAGGCACTGAAGCTTTCTTT. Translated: CAWAGGVGTEAFF.

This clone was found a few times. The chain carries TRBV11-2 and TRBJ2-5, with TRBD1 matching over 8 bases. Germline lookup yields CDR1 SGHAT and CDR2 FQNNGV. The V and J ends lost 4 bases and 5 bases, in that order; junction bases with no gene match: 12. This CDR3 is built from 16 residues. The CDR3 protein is CASSSRGAGGPETQYF. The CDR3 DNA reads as TGTGCCAGCAGCTCTAGAGGGGCAGGGGGCCCGGAGACCCAGTACTTC. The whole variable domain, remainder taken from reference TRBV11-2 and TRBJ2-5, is EAGVAQSPRYKIIEKRQSVAFWCNPISGHATLYWYQQILGQGPKLLIQFQNNGVVDDSQLPKDRFSAERLKGVDSTLKIQPAKLEDSAVYLCASSSRGAGGPETQYFGPGTRLLVL.

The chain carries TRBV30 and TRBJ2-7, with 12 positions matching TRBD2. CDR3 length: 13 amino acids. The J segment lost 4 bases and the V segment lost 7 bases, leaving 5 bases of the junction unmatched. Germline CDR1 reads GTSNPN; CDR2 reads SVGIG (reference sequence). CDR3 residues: CALTSGSGYEQYF. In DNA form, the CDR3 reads TGTGCCTTGACTAGCGGGAGTGGTTACGAGCAGTACTTC.

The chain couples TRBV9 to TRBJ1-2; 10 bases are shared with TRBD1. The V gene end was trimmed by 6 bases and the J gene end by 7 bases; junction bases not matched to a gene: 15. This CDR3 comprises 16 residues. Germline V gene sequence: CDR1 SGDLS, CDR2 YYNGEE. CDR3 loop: CASTSYDGTGDRGYTF. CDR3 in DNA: TGTGCCAGCACCTCCTACGACGGGACAGGGGACCGTGGCTACACCTTC.

CDR3 sequence: CASKLTGDPYNEQFF. CDR3 in DNA: TGTGCCAGTAAGCTGACGGGGGACCCCTACAATGAGCAGTTCTTC. The chain is built from TRBV19 and TRBJ2-1; D might be TRBD2 (6 bases). Trimming removed 7 bases from V and 2 bases from J, with 15 bases in between. CDR1 LNHDA and CDR2 SQIVND come from the germline V gene (reference sequence). The CDR3 loop spans 15 amino acids.

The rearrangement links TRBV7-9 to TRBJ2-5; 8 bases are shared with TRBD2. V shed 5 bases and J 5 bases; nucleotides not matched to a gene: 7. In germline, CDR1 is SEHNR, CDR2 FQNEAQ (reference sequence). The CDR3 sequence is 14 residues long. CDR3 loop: CASSLGTRPETQYF. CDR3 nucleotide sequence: TGTGCCAGCAGCCTCGGGACTAGGCCGGAGACCCAGTACTTC.

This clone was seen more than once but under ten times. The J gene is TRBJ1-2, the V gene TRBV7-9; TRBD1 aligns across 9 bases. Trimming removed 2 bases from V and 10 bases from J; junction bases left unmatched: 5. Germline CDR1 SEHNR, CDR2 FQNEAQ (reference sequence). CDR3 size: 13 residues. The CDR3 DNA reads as TGTGCCAGCAGCTTAATGGGACAGGGTGCCTACACCTTC. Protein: CASSLMGQGAYTF. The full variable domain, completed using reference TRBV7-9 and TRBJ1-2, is DTGVSQNPRHKITKRGQNVTFRCDPISEHNRLYWYRQTLGQGPEFLTYFQNEAQLEKSRLLSDRFSAERPKGSFSTLEIQRTEQGDSAMYLCASSLMGQGAYTFGSGTRLTVV.

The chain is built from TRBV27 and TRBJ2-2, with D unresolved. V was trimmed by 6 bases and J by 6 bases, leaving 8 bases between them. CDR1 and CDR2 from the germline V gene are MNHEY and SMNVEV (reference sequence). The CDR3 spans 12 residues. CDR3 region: CASSRPAGELFF. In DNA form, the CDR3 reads TGTGCCAGCAGCCGCCCGGCCGGGGAGCTGTTTTTT.

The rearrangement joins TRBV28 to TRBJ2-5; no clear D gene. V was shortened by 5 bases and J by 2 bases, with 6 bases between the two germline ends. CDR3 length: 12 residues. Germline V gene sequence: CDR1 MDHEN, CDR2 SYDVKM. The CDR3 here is CASSLLQETQYF. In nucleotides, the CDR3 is TGTGCCAGCAGTCTTCTTCAAGAGACCCAGTACTTC.

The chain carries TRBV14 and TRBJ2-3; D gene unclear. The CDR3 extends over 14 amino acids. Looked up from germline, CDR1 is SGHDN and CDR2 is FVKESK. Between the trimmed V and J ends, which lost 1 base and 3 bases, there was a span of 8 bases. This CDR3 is CASSQGAITDTQYF. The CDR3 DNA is TGTGCCAGCAGCCAAGGGGCCATTACAGATACGCAGTATTTT. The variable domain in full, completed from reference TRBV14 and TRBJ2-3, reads EAGVTQFPSHSVIEKGQTVTLRCDPISGHDNLYWYRRVMGKEIKFLLHFVKESKQDESGMPNNRFLAERTGGTYSTLKVQPAELEDSGVYFCASSQGAITDTQYFGPGTRLTVL.